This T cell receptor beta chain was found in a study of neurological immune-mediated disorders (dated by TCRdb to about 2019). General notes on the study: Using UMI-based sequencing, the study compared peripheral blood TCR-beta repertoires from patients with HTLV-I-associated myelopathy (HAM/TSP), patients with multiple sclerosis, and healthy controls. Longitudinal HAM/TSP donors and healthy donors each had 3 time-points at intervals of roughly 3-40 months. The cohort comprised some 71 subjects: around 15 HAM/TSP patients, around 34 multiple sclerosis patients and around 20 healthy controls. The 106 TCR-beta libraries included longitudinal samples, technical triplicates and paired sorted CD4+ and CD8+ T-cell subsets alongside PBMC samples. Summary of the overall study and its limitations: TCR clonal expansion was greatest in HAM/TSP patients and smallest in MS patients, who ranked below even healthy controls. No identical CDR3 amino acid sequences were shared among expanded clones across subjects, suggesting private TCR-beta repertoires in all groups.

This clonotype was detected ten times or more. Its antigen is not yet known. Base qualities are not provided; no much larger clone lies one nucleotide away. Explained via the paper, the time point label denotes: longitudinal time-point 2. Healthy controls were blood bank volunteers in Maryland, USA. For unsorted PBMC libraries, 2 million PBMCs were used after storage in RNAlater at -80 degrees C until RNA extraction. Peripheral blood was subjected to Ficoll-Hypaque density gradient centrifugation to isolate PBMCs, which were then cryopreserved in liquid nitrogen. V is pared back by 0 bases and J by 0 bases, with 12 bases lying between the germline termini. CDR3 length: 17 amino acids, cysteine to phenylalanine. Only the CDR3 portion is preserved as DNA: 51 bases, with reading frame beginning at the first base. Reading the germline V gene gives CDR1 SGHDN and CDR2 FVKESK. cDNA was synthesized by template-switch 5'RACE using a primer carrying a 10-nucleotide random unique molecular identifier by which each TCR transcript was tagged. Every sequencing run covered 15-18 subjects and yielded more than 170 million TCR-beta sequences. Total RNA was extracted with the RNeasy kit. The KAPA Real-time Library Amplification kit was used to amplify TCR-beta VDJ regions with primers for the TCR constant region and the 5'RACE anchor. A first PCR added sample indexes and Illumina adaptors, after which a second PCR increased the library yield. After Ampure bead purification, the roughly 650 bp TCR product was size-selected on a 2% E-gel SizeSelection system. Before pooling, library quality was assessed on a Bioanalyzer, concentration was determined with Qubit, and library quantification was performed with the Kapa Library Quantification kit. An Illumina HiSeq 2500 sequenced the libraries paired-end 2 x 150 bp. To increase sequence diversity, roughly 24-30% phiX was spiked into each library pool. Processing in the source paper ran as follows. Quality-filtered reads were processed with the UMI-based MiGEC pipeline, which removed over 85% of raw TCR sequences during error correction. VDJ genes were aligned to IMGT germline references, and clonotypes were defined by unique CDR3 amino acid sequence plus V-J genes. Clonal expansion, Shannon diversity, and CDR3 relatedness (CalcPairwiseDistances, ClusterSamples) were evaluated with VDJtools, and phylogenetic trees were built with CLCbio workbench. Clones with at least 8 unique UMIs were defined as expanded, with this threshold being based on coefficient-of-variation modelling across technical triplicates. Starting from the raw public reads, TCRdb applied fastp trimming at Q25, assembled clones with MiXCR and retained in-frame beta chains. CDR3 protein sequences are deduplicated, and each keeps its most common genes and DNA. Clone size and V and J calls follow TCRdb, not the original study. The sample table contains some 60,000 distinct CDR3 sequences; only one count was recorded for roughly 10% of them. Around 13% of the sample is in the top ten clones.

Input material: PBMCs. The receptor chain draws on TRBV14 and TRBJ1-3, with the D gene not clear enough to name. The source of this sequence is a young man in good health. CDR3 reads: CASSQEVVGVSGNTIYF. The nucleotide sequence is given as TGTGCCAGCAGCCAAGAGGTGGTCGGGGTCTCTGGAAACACCATATATTTT.